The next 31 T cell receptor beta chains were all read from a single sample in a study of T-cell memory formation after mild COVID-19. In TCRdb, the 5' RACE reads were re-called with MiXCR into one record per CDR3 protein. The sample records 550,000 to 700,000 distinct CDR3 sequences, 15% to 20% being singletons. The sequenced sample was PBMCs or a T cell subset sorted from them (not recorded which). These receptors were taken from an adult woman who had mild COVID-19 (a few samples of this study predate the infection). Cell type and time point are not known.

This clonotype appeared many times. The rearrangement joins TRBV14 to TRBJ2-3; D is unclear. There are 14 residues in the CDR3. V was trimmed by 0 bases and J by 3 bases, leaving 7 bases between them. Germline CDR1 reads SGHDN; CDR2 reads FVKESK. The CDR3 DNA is TGTGCCAGCAGCCAAGATCGGGCTACAGATACGCAGTATTTT. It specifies CASSQDRATDTQYF. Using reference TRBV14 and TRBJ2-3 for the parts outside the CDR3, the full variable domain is EAGVTQFPSHSVIEKGQTVTLRCDPISGHDNLYWYRRVMGKEIKFLLHFVKESKQDESGMPNNRFLAERTGGTYSTLKVQPAELEDSGVYFCASSQDRATDTQYFGPGTRLTVL.

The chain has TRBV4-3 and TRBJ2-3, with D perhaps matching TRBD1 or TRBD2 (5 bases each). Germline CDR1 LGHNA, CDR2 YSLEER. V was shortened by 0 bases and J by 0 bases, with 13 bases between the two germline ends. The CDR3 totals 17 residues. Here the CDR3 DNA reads TGCGCCAGCAGCCAAGATCGGGGCCCGGAGAGCACAGATACGCAGTATTTT. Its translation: CASSQDRGPESTDTQYF.

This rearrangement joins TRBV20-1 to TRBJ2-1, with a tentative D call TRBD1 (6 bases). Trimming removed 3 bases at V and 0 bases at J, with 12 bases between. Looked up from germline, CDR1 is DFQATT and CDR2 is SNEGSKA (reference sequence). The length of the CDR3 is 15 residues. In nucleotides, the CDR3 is TGCAGTGCTAGCAGACAGGAAAGCTCCTACAATGAGCAGTTCTTC. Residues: CSASRQESSYNEQFF.

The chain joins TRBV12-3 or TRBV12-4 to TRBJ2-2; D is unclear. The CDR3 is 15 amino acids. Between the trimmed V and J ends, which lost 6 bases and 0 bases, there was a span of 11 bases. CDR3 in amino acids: CASSKTETNTGELFF. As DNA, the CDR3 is TGTGCCAGCAGCAAGACGGAAACGAACACCGGGGAGCTGTTTTTT.

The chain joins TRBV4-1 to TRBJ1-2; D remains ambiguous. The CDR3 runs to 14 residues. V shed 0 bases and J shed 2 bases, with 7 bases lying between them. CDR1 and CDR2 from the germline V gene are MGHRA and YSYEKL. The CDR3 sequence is CASSQEPANYGYTF. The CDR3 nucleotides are TGCGCCAGCAGCCAAGAGCCAGCCAACTATGGCTACACCTTC.

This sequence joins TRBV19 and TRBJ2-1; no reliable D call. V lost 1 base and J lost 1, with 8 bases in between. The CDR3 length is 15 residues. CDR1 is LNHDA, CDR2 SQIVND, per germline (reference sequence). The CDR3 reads CASSIGAASYNEQFF. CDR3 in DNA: TGTGCCAGTAGTATAGGGGCAGCATCCTACAATGAGCAGTTCTTC. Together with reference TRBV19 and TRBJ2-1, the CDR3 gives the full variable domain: DGGITQSPKYLFRKEGQNVTLSCEQNLNHDAMYWYRQDPGQGLRLIYYSQIVNDFQKGDIAEGYSVSREKKESFPLTVTSAQKNPTAFYLCASSIGAASYNEQFFGPGTRLTVL.

CDR3 region: CASSPGQDLYTEAFF. The CDR3, as DNA: TGTGCCAGCAGCCCCGGACAGGACCTGTACACTGAAGCTTTCTTT. This sequence joins TRBV14 and TRBJ1-1; 7 bases align to TRBD1. Germline V gene lookup returns CDR1 SGHDN and CDR2 FVKESK. This CDR3 has 15 amino acids. V dropped 4 bases and J dropped 3; count of bases not matched to a gene: 8.

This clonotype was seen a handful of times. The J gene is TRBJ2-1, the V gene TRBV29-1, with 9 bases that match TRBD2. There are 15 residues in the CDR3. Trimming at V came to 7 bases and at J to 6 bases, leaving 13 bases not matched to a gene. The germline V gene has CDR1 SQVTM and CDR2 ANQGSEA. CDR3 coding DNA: TGCAGCGCTGGAACCTTGACTAGCGGAAGCAATGAGCAGTTCTTC. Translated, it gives CSAGTLTSGSNEQFF.

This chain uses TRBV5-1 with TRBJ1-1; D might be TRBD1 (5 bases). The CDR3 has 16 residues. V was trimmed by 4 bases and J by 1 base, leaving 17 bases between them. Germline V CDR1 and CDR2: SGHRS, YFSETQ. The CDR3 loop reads CASSPGTEKRNTEAFF. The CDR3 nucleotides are TGCGCCAGCAGCCCAGGGACCGAAAAAAGGAACACTGAAGCTTTCTTT.

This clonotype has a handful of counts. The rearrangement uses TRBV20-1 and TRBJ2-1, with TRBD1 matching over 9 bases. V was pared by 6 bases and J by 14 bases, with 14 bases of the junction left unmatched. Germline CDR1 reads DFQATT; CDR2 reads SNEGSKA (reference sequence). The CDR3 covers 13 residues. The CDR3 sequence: CSADPSRDRVEFF. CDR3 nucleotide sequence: TGCAGTGCGGATCCATCACGGGACAGGGTGGAGTTCTTC.

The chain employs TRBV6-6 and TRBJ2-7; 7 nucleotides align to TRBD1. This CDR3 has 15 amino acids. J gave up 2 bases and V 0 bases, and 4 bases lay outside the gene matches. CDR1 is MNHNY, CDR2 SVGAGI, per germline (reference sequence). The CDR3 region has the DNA TGTGCCAGCAGTTACTCGCGACAGGGAGCCTACGAGCAGTACTTC. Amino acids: CASSYSRQGAYEQYF.

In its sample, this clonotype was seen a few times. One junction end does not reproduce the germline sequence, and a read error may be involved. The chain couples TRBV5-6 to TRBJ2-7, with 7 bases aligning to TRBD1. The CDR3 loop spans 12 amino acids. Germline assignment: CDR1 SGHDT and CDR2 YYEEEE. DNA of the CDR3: TGTGCCGGCAGCCAGGGGGCCTACGAGCAGTACTTC. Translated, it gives CAGSQGAYEQYF.

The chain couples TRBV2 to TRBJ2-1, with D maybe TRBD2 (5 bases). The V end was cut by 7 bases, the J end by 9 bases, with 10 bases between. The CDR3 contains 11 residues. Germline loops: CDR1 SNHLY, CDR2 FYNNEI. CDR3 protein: CASKMGSEQFF. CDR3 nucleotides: TGTGCCAGCAAGATGGGGAGTGAGCAGTTCTTC.

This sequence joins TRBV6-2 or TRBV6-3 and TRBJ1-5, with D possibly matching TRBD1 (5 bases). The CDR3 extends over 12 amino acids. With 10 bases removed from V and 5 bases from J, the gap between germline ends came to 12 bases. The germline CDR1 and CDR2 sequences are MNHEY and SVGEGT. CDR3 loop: CATTAGDQPQHF. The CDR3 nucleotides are TGTGCCACCACCGCGGGGGATCAGCCCCAGCATTTT.

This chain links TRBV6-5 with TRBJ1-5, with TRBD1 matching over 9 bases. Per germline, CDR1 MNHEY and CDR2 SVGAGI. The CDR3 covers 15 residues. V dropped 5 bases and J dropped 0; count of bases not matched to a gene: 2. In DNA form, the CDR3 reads TGTGCCAGCAGTAAGGACAGGGGTAGCAATCAGCCCCAGCATTTT. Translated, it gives CASSKDRGSNQPQHF.

DNA for the CDR3: TGTGCCATCAGTGAGGACGTTCAAGCGGGATCTGAGCAGTTCTTC. Amino acids: CAISEDVQAGSEQFF. The chain combines TRBV10-3 with TRBJ2-1; 7 bases fit TRBD2. Germline V gene sequence: CDR1 ENHRY, CDR2 SYGVKD. The CDR3 spans 15 residues. Trimming removed 2 bases from V and 9 bases from J; junction bases left unmatched: 10.

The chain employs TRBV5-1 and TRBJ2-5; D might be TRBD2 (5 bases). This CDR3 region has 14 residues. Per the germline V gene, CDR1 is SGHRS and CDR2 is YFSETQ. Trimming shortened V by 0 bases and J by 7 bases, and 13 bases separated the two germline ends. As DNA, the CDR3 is TGCGCCAGCAGCTTGGACACCAGTGAGGGGACCCAGTACTTC. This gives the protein CASSLDTSEGTQYF. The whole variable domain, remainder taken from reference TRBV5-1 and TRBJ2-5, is KAGVTQTPRYLIKTRGQQVTLSCSPISGHRSVSWYQQTPGQGLQFLFEYFSETQRNKGNFPGRFSGRQFSNSRSEMNVSTLELGDSALYLCASSLDTSEGTQYFGPGTRLLVL.

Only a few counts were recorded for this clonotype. Written as DNA, the CDR3 is TGTGCCAGCAGCTTGTCGGGACAGAACAATCAGCCCCAGCATTTT. Translating gives CASSLSGQNNQPQHF. The chain joins TRBV7-2 to TRBJ1-5, with TRBD1 matching over 7 bases. The CDR3 is 15 amino acids. J lost 3 bases, V lost 3 bases, and 5 bases had no gene match. Per germline, CDR1 SGHTA and CDR2 FQGNSA.

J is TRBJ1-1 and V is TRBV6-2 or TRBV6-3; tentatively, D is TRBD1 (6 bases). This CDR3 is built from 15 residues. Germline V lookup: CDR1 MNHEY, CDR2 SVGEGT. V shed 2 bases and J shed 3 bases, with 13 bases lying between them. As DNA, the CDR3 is TGTGCCAGCAGTTACGATGCGGGGGCGGACACTGAAGCTTTCTTT. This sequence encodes CASSYDAGADTEAFF.

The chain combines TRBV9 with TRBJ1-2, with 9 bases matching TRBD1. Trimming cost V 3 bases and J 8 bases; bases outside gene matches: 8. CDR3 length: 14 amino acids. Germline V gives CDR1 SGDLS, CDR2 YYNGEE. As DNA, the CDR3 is TGTGCCAGCAGCGGAAGACAGGGGGGTGGAGGCTACACCTTC. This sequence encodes CASSGRQGGGGYTF.

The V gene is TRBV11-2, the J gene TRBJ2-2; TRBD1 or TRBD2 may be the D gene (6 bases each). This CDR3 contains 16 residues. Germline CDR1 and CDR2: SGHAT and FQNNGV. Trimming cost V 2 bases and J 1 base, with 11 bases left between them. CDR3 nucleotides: TGTGCCAGCAGCTTAATCCGGGGGCGGAACACCGGGGAGCTGTTTTTT. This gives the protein CASSLIRGRNTGELFF.

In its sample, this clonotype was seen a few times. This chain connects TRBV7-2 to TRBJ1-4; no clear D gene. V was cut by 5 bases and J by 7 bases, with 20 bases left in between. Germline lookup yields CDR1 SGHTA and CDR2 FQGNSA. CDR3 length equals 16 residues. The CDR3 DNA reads TGTGCCAGCAGCCCACCGAACTCGGGTTATGGTGAAAAACTGTTTTTT. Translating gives CASSPPNSGYGEKLFF. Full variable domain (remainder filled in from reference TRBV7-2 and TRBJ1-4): GAGVSQSPSNKVTEKGKDVELRCDPISGHTALYWYRQSLGQGLEFLIYFQGNSAPDKSGLPSDRFSAERTGGSVSTLTIQRTQQEDSAVYLCASSPPNSGYGEKLFFGSGTQLSVL.

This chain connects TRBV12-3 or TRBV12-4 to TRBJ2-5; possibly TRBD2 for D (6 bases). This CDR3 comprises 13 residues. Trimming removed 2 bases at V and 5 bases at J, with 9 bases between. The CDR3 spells CASSLWGVETQYF. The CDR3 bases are TGTGCCAGCAGTTTATGGGGGGTTGAGACCCAGTACTTC.

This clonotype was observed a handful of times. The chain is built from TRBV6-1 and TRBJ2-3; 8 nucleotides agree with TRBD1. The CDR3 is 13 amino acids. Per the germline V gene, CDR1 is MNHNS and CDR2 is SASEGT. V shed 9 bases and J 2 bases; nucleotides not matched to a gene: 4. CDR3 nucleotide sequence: TGTGCCAGTTACAGGGGGACCACAGATACGCAGTATTTT. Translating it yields CASYRGTTDTQYF.

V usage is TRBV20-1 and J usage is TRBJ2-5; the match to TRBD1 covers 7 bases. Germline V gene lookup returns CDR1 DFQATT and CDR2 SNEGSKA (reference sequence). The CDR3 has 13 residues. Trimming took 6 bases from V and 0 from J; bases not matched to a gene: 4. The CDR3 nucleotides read TGCAGTGCACCCGGGACAGACCAAGAGACCCAGTACTTC. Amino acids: CSAPGTDQETQYF.

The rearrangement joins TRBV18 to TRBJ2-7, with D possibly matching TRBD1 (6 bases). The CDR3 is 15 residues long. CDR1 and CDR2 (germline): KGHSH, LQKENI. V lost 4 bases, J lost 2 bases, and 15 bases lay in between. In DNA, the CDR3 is TGTGCCAGCTCACTTCGACAGGCTGGACCCTACGAGCAGTACTTC. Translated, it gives CASSLRQAGPYEQYF. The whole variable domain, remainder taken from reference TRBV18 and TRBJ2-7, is NAGVMQNPRHLVRRRGQEARLRCSPMKGHSHVYWYRQLPEEGLKFMVYLQKENIIDESGMPKERFSAEFPKEGPSILRIQQVVRGDSAAYFCASSLRQAGPYEQYFGPGTRLTVT.

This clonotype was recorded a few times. The CDR3 here is CASSFEMTGGRTEAFF. The CDR3 DNA reads TGCGCCAGCAGCTTCGAGATGACGGGTGGGAGAACTGAAGCTTTCTTT. The chain joins TRBV5-1 to TRBJ1-1; D is unclear. The CDR3 covers 16 residues. Between the trimmed V and J ends, which lost 2 bases and 5 bases, there was a span of 19 bases. Germline assignment: CDR1 SGHRS and CDR2 YFSETQ.

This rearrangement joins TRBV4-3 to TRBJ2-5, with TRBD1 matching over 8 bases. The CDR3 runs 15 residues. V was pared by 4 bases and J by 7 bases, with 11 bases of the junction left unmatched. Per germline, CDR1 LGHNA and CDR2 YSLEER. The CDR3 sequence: CASSPLTGAVGTQYF. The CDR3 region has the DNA TGCGCCAGCAGCCCTCTGACAGGGGCAGTTGGGACCCAGTACTTC.

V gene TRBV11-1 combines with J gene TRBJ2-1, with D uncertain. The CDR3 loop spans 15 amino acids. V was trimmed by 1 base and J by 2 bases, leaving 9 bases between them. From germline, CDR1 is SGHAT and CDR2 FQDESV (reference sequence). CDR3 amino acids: CASSLGNGPYNEQFF. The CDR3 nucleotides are TGTGCCAGCAGCTTAGGAAACGGGCCCTACAATGAGCAGTTCTTC.

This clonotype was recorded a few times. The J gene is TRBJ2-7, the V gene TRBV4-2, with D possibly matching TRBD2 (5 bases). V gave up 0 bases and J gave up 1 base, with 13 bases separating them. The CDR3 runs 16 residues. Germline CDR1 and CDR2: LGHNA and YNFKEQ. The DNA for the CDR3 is TGTGCCAGCAGCCAAGAAGACGACTATCGGTCCTACGAGCAGTACTTC. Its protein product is CASSQEDDYRSYEQYF.

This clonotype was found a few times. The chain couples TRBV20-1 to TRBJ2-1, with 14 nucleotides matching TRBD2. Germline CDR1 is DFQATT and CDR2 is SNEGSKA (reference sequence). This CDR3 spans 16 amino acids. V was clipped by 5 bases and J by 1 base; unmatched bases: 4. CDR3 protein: CSAGTSGRRSYNEQFF. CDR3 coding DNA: TGCAGTGCTGGGACTAGCGGGAGAAGGTCCTACAATGAGCAGTTCTTC.